The 10 T cell receptor beta chains below all came from one sample that was sequenced in a study of stem cell transplantation in POMP-related autoinflammatory disease. Libraries were prepared by immunoSEQ multiplex PCR; TCRdb keeps only in-frame clonotypes and omits some of them. The repertoire holds 68,000 or so clones, with approximately 91% as singletons. Sequencing used CD4+ T cells from PBMCs, obtained after stem cell transplantation. The receptors were gathered from a human patient with POMP-related autoinflammation and immune dysregulation (PRAID). The graft donor may have contributed some T cells.

CDR3 region: CATSRDLGQGPYGYTF. Written as DNA, the CDR3 is TGTGCCACCAGCAGAGATTTGGGACAGGGCCCCTATGGCTACACCTTC. The gene calls are TRBV15 and TRBJ1-2; 9 bases agree with TRBD1. V shed 0 bases and J 4 bases; nucleotides not matched to a gene: 6. This CDR3 is 16 amino acids long. Germline CDR1 reads LNHNV; CDR2 reads YYDKDF (reference sequence).

The chain joins TRBV7-2 to TRBJ2-5; TRBD2 aligns across 7 bases. Germline CDR1 reads SGHTA; CDR2 reads FQGNSA. The CDR3 spans 16 residues. With 8 bases clipped from V and 0 bases from J, the junction kept 12 bases outside the gene matches. CDR3 sequence: CASALWASGNQETQYF. CDR3 sequence (DNA): TGTGCCAGCGCTCTCTGGGCTAGCGGAAACCAAGAGACCCAGTACTTC.

The chain uses TRBV5-4 and TRBJ2-5; a weak D match, TRBD1 (5 bases). The CDR3 spans 15 residues. V lost 4 bases and J lost 2, with 15 bases in between. The germline V gene has CDR1 SGHNT and CDR2 YYREEE (reference sequence). This CDR3 is CASSSTTQGQETQYF. The CDR3 DNA sequence: TGTGCCAGCAGCAGCACCACCCAGGGACAAGAGACCCAGTACTTC.

J is TRBJ2-7 and V is TRBV25-1; 9 bases match TRBD1. Losses at the gene ends were 5 bases for V and 3 bases for J; bases not matched to a gene: 8. The CDR3 has 15 residues. Germline V CDR1 and CDR2: MGHDK, SYGVNS. As DNA, the CDR3 is TGTGCCAGCAGTTCGACGGGACAGGGTTACTACGAGCAGTACTTC. Translation gives CASSSTGQGYYEQYF.

The chain couples TRBV19 to TRBJ2-1; unclear D gene. The length of the CDR3 is 14 residues. Germline V gives CDR1 LNHDA, CDR2 SQIVND (reference sequence). Trimming took off 6 bases at V and 10 bases at J, with 19 bases between the two ends. The CDR3 loop reads CASRSVFGPREQFF. The CDR3 DNA is TGTGCCAGTAGGTCCGTTTTTGGTCCCCGGGAGCAGTTCTTC. The full variable domain, with the rest looked up from reference TRBV19 and TRBJ2-1, is DGGITQSPKYLFRKEGQNVTLSCEQNLNHDAMYWYRQDPGQGLRLIYYSQIVNDFQKGDIAEGYSVSREKKESFPLTVTSAQKNPTAFYLCASRSVFGPREQFFGPGTRLTVL.

This rearrangement joins TRBV11-2 to TRBJ1-3; unclear D gene. CDR3 length equals 15 residues. The ends were cut back, 0 bases at V and 0 bases at J, with 6 bases in the middle. Germline V lookup: CDR1 SGHAT, CDR2 FQNNGV. CDR3 DNA sequence: TGTGCCAGCAGCTTAGAACAGAACTCTGGAAACACCATATATTTT. Protein sequence: CASSLEQNSGNTIYF.

The V and J genes are TRBV7-2 and TRBJ2-1, with TRBD2 identical over 8 bases. This CDR3 region has 16 residues. After removal of 1 base from V and 1 base from J, the junction contained 3 bases not matched to a gene. The V gene's germline CDR1 is SGHTA and CDR2 FQGNSA. The CDR3 loop reads CASSLVPSGSYNEQFF. In nucleotides, the CDR3 is TGTGCCAGCAGCTTAGTTCCTAGCGGGTCCTACAATGAGCAGTTCTTC.

V is TRBV28 and J is TRBJ2-5; perhaps TRBD1 as D (6 bases). This CDR3 has 15 amino acids. Germline V CDR1 and CDR2: MDHEN, SYDVKM. The V end lost 5 bases, the J end lost 7 bases, and 20 bases lay between the germline ends. The CDR3 sequence is CASSSTTQGSGTQYF. CDR3 nucleotide sequence: TGTGCCAGCAGTAGCACCACACAGGGCTCGGGGACCCAGTACTTC.

This clone was seen only a few times. The chain couples TRBV29-1 to TRBJ2-1, with 8 positions matching TRBD2. Trimming cost V 7 bases and J 4 bases; bases outside gene matches: 6. CDR1 and CDR2 (germline): SQVTM, ANQGSEA. The CDR3 is 13 residues long. CDR3 sequence reads: CSAREGGYNEQFF. The DNA of the CDR3 is TGCAGCGCTCGGGAGGGGGGATACAATGAGCAGTTCTTC.

The chain recombines TRBV27 with TRBJ2-1, with 14 positions matching TRBD2. CDR1 MNHEY and CDR2 SMNVEV come from the germline V gene (reference sequence). Unmatched junction bases numbered 3, after V lost 3 bases and J lost 8 bases. The CDR3 has 15 amino acids. CDR3 DNA: TGTGCCAGCAGTTTGACTAGCGGGAGGGCCTATGAGCAGTTCTTC. Its protein is CASSLTSGRAYEQFF.